This T cell receptor (beta chain) appears in the sequencing data of a study of T cells after yellow fever vaccination. Details on this clonotype: Its target is unknown.

General study results and limits: Some clonotypes were seen in both the CD4 and the CD8 compartments. These made up a small share and likely arose from convergent recombination.

One entry per CDR3 protein, called by TCRdb with MiXCR from the 5' RACE reads. The sample records some 170,000 distinct CDR3 sequences, 9.3% being singletons. The CDR3 runs to 16 residues. Germline V gene lookup returns CDR1 MNHEY and CDR2 SVGEGT. Trimming cost V 5 bases and J 0 bases, with 14 bases left between them. The sequence was obtained from a man aged 18-30 years who received the YFV17D yellow fever vaccine. Sequences were derived from CD8+ T cells sorted from PBMCs, sampled 45 days after the yellow fever booster vaccination. The chain has TRBV6-2 or TRBV6-3 and TRBJ2-4, with D possibly called TRBD1 or TRBD2 (5 bases each). CDR3 sequence reads: CASSPDGALAKNIQYF. CDR3 DNA: TGTGCCAGCAGTCCCGACGGGGCCTTAGCCAAAAACATTCAGTACTTC.